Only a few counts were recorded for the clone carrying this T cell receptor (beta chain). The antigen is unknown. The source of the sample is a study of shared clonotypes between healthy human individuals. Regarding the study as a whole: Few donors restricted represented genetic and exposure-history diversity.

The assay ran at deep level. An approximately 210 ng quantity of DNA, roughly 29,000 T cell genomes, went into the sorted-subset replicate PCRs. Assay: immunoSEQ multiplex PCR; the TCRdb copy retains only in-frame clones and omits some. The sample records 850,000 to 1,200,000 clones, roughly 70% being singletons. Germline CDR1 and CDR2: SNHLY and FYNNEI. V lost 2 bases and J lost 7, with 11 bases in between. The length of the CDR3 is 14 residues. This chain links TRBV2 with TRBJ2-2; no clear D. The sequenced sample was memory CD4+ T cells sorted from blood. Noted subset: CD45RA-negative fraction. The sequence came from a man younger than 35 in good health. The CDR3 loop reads CASSERRVNGELFF. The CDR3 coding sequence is TGTGCCAGCAGTGAAAGAAGAGTCAACGGGGAGCTGTTTTTT.